This record concerns one TCR beta chain sequence. Its specificity is not known. This entry belongs to a study of T-cell memory formation after mild COVID-19. Overall study: TCR clusters were mostly donor specific.

The germline gives CDR1 MNHNS, CDR2 SASEGT. Germline trimming cut 6 bases from V and 8 bases from J; bases unmatched to any gene: 8. The CDR3 is made up of 15 amino acids. Study outcomes and limitations: Detection of some responders pre-infection suggested pre-existing cross-reactive memory T cells participated. The study found balanced CD4/CD8 in clones contracting day 15 to 85 and a CD4+ lean in later expanders.

Each CDR3 protein gets one entry after TCRdb re-called the 5' RACE reads with MiXCR. Among approximately 190,000 distinct CDR3 sequences listed, around 17% were seen once. Source material: PBMCs or a T cell subset sorted from them (not recorded which). The chain is built from TRBV6-1 and TRBJ1-3; 12 nucleotides line up with TRBD1. The source of this sequence is an adult woman who had mild COVID-19 (a few samples of this study predate the infection). Cell type and time point are not known. The CDR3 is CASRTGTGGLYTIYF. The CDR3 DNA reads TGTGCCAGCAGGACCGGGACAGGGGGCTTATACACCATATATTTT.